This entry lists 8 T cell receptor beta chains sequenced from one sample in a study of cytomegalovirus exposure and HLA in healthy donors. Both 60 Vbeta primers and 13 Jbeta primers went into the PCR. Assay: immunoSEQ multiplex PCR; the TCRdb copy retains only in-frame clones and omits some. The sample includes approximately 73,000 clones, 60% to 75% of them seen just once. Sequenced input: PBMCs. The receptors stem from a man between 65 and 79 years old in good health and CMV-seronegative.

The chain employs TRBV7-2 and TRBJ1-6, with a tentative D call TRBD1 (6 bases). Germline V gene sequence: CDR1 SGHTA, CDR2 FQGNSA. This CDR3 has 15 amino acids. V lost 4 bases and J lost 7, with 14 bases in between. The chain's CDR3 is CASSSPPGVNSPLHF. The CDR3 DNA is TGTGCCAGCAGCTCCCCGCCAGGGGTCAATTCACCCCTCCACTTT.

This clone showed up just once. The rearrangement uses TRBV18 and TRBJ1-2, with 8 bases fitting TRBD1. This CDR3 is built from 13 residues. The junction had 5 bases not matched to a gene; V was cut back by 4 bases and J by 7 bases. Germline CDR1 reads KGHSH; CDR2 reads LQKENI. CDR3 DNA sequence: TGTGCCAGCTCACTTCGCGGACAGGGTGGCTACACCTTC. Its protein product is CASSLRGQGGYTF.

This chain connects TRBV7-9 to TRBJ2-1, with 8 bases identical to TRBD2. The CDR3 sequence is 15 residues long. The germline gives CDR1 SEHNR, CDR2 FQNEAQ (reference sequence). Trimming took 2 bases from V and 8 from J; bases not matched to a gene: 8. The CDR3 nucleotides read TGTGCCAGCAGCTTAACCCGGGAGGGCGGGGATGAGCAGTTCTTC. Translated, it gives CASSLTREGGDEQFF.

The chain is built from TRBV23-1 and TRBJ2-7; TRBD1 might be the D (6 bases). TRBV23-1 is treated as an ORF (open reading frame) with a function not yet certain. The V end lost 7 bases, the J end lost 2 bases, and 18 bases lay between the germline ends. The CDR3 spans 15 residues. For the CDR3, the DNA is TGCGCCAGCAATATCGGGGCAGGGGCCGCCTACGAGCAGTACTTC. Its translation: CASNIGAGAAYEQYF.

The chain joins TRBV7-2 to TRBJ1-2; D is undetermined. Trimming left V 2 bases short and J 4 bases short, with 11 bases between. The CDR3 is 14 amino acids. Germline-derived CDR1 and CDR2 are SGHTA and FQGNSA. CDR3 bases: TGTGCCAGCAGCTTAACCCACCTAGCCTATGGCTACACCTTC. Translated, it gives CASSLTHLAYGYTF.

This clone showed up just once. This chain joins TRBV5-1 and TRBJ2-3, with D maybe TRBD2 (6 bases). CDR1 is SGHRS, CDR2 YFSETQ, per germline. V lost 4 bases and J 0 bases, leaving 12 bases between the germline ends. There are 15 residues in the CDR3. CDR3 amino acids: CASSLIAASTDTQYF. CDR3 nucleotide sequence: TGCGCCAGCAGCCTGATAGCGGCTAGCACAGATACGCAGTATTTT.

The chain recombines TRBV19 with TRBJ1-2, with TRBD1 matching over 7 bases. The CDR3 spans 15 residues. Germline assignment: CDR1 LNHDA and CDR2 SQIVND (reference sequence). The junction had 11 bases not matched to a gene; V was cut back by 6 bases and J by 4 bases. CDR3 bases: TGTGCCAGTAGAGGACCGGGACAGAGCCTCTATGGCTACACCTTC. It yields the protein CASRGPGQSLYGYTF.

The CDR3 reads CASSYPPLGHEQYF. The CDR3 DNA reads TGTGCCAGCAGTTACCCCCCGTTGGGGCACGAGCAGTACTTC. The genes are TRBV6-6 and TRBJ2-7; TRBD1 is a possible D gene (5 bases). The germline V and J ends were trimmed by 2 bases and 5 bases, with 13 bases remaining between them. This CDR3 comprises 14 residues. CDR1 MNHNY and CDR2 SVGAGI come from the germline V gene (reference sequence).